Below are 17 T cell receptor beta chains sequenced from a single sample in a study of response to subunit inactivated influenza vaccine (dated by TCRdb to the late 2010s). Libraries were made using RT-PCR. Sequencing took place on an Illumina HiSeq 2500. Using fastp trimming at Q25 and MiXCR clonotype assembly, TCRdb reanalyzed the public sequencing data and kept in-frame beta chains. Rows are unified per CDR3 protein, each entry keeping the most common DNA and genes. The sample table records around 750,000 distinct CDR3 sequences; 21% of these occur just once. The leading ten clones occupy about 9.4% of the sample. The input for sequencing was PBMCs from blood, taken approximately 5 days after vaccination. These receptors were collected from a man in his forties or fifties who received an inactivated influenza vaccine. Donor details come from another sample of the same person, matched by shared clones.

CDR3 DNA: TGTGCCATCAGTGAGTTGGGGGTAAATAGCGAGCAGTACTTC. Protein: CAISELGVNSEQYF. This sequence joins TRBV10-3 and TRBJ2-7, with D perhaps matching TRBD1 or TRBD2 (5 bases each). The CDR3 runs to 14 residues. Trimming took off 1 base at V and 6 bases at J, with 13 bases between the two ends. Germline V CDR1 and CDR2: ENHRY, SYGVKD.

This clonotype was recorded at least ten times. The chain couples TRBV7-3 to TRBJ2-6; D gene uncertain. The CDR3 length is 13 residues. Germline V CDR1 and CDR2: SGHTA, FQGTGA. V lost 7 bases, J lost 1 base, and 5 bases lay in between. The DNA of the CDR3 is TGTGCCAGCACCGGGTCTGGGGCCAACGTCCTGACTTTC. Translated, it gives CASTGSGANVLTF.

This chain links TRBV6-6 with TRBJ2-7; D not certain. Trimming pared 5 bases from V and 5 bases from J, leaving 10 bases between. The CDR3 is made up of 12 amino acids. Germline values: CDR1 MNHNY, CDR2 SVGAGI (reference sequence). The CDR3 region has the DNA TGTGCCAGCAGTCACCGCCAGCACGAGCAGTACTTC. This sequence encodes CASSHRQHEQYF.

For the CDR3, the DNA is TGTGCCAGCAGCCGAGGAGTTACTCAGTACTTC. Protein product: CASSRGVTQYF. The chain couples TRBV3-1 to TRBJ2-5; no clear D. The CDR3 spans 11 residues. CDR1 and CDR2 from the germline V gene are LGHDT and YNNKEL (reference sequence). V dropped 4 bases and J dropped 11 bases, with 11 bases sitting between them.

This clonotype was found many times. J is TRBJ1-5 and V is TRBV12-3 or TRBV12-4; D is undetermined. V was pared by 3 bases and J by 1 base, with 16 bases between. This CDR3 spans 17 amino acids. CDR3 nucleotides: TGTGCCAGCAGTTTTTCCCCCATCTCGTCGAGCAATCAGCCCCAGCATTTT. Its protein product is CASSFSPISSSNQPQHF.

V usage is TRBV4-1 and J usage is TRBJ2-3; 8 bases match TRBD2. Germline CDR1 and CDR2: MGHRA and YSYEKL. V gave up 2 bases and J gave up 5 bases; unmatched junction bases: 6. The CDR3 totals 15 residues. Here the CDR3 DNA reads TGCGCCAGCAGCCAATCGGGGCTAGCGGGAGATACGCAGTATTTT. Its translation is CASSQSGLAGDTQYF.

V gene TRBV7-9 combines with J gene TRBJ2-5; TRBD1 might be the D (6 bases). Germline V gene sequence: CDR1 SEHNR, CDR2 FQNEAQ (reference sequence). Trimming left V 3 bases short and J 5 bases short, with 16 bases between. This CDR3 comprises 15 residues. The CDR3 loop reads CASSFVQGIRETQYF. The CDR3, as DNA: TGTGCCAGCAGCTTTGTACAGGGAATAAGGGAGACCCAGTACTTC.

This clonotype came up a few times. V usage is TRBV6-2 or TRBV6-3 and J usage is TRBJ2-1; 13 positions match TRBD2. J lost 7 bases, V lost 5 bases, and 14 bases had no gene match. Per the germline V gene, CDR1 is MNHEY and CDR2 is SVGEGT. The CDR3 sequence is 18 residues long. The CDR3 region is CASSRTSGSYSALNEQFF. The CDR3 DNA reads TGTGCCAGCAGTAGGACTAGCGGGAGTTATTCGGCCCTGAATGAGCAGTTCTTC.

The J gene is TRBJ2-3, the V gene TRBV20-1; 10 nucleotides align to TRBD2. CDR1 is DFQATT and CDR2 is SNEGSKA in the germline V gene (reference sequence). This CDR3 contains 15 residues. Losses at the gene ends were 3 bases for V and 6 bases for J; bases not matched to a gene: 9. DNA of the CDR3: TGCAGTGCTAGTCCCGTTAGCGGGAGGATGGATACGCAGTATTTT. The encoded protein is CSASPVSGRMDTQYF.

V and J are TRBV7-6 and TRBJ2-2, with D perhaps given as TRBD1 or TRBD2 (5 bases each). Trimming removed 3 bases at V and 3 bases at J, with 17 bases between. The V gene's germline CDR1 is SGHVS and CDR2 FNYEAQ. The CDR3 spans 17 residues. CDR3 in amino acids: CASSFEAGRVDTGELFF. The CDR3 DNA sequence: TGTGCCAGCAGCTTTGAGGCAGGGCGGGTCGACACCGGGGAGCTGTTTTTT.

The chain couples TRBV20-1 to TRBJ2-1, with D possibly being TRBD2 (6 bases). Trimming left V 4 bases short and J 6 bases short, with 10 bases between. The CDR3 has 12 amino acids. The germline V gene encodes CDR1 DFQATT and CDR2 SNEGSKA (reference sequence). The CDR3 bases are TGCAGTGCTAACCGGGAGTTCAATGAGCAGTTCTTC. Amino acids: CSANREFNEQFF.

This clonotype appeared many times. The chain has TRBV2 and TRBJ2-5; the D gene is possibly TRBD2 (5 bases). Germline loops: CDR1 SNHLY, CDR2 FYNNEI. The V and J ends lost 4 bases and 0 bases respectively, with 12 bases between them. This CDR3 is built from 15 residues. The CDR3 nucleotides are TGTGCCAGCAGTGGGGCGGACTCCAACCAAGAGACCCAGTACTTC. It is translated as CASSGADSNQETQYF.

The CDR3 region is CASSQGVEFYNQPQHF. CDR3 bases: TGTGCCAGCAGCCAAGGGGTGGAATTCTACAATCAGCCCCAGCATTTT. V and J are TRBV4-2 and TRBJ1-5; no reliable D call. Germline V gives CDR1 LGHNA, CDR2 YNFKEQ. V gave up 1 base and J gave up 3 bases, with 13 bases separating them. The CDR3 loop spans 16 amino acids.

This clonotype was seen repeatedly, ten times or more. This chain uses TRBV12-3 or TRBV12-4 with TRBJ2-7; no clear D gene. The CDR3 length is 14 residues. V shed 0 bases and J shed 9 bases, with 15 bases lying between them. This CDR3 reads CASSLARWTPLQYF. Written as DNA, the CDR3 is TGTGCCAGCAGTTTAGCGCGTTGGACCCCTTTGCAGTACTTC.

The chain uses TRBV6-2 or TRBV6-3 and TRBJ2-1, with 12 positions matching TRBD2. Germline V gene sequence: CDR1 MNHEY, CDR2 SVGEGT. The CDR3 contains 16 residues. With V trimmed by 6 bases and J by 2 bases, 5 bases remained unmatched. The CDR3 DNA is TGTGCCAGCAGATATACTAGCGGGGGGCCCTACAATGAGCAGTTCTTC. Amino acids: CASRYTSGGPYNEQFF.

J is TRBJ1-2 and V is TRBV11-2; D is unclear. The CDR3 spans 15 residues. V lost 7 bases to trimming and J lost 8 bases, with 23 bases between them. Germline CDR1 SGHAT, CDR2 FQNNGV. Here the CDR3 reads CASNKQKGRLGGYTF. The CDR3 DNA reads as TGTGCCAGCAACAAACAAAAAGGGAGACTTGGAGGCTACACCTTC.

Of note for this clonotype: One junction end does not reproduce the germline sequence, and a read error may be involved. The chain is built from TRBV9 and TRBJ2-1; 12 bases line up with TRBD2. From germline, CDR1 is SGDLS and CDR2 YYNGEE. The CDR3 is 17 amino acids. The CDR3 loop reads CASIVQGVTSGRGEQFF. CDR3 in DNA: TGTGCCAGCATCGTACAAGGGGTGACTAGCGGGAGAGGTGAGCAGTTCTTC. Looking up the rest from reference TRBV9 and TRBJ2-1 gives the full variable domain: DSGVTQTPKHLITATGQRVTLRCSPRSGDLSVYWYQQSLDQGLQFLIQYYNGEERAKGNILERFSAQQFPDLHSELNLSSLELGDSALYFCASIVQGVTSGRGEQFFGPGTRLTVL.